This note documents a single T cell receptor (beta chain) sequence. In the original processing: Nucleated cell counts were estimated from reference gene primer amplification. Assay used: immunoSEQ multiplex PCR; TCRdb lists only in-frame clones, some missing. V and J calls and clone size are given by that table; D and trimming were obtained from the DNA. The top ten hold about 1.9% of the sample, which has roughly 150,000 clones, about four fifths seen once. This entry belongs to a study of blood T cell repertoires in COVID-19. For the study at large: Acute-phase and convalescent COVID-19 samples originated in the United States, Italy and Spain. From T cells, B-cell-depleted T cells, or PBMCs came the material, which was cDNA or gDNA.

The junction had 9 bases not matched to a gene; V was cut back by 5 bases and J by 6 bases. The germline CDR1 and CDR2 sequences are LNHDA and SQIVND (reference sequence). This CDR3 contains 15 residues. This clonotype originated in a woman of 80 years or more with acute or convalescent COVID-19. The chain employs TRBV19 and TRBJ2-2; TRBD1 agrees at 7 bases. Sequencing input: peripheral blood. The CDR3 protein is CASSFRQGEAGELFF. The CDR3 DNA is TGTGCCAGTAGTTTCCGACAGGGAGAGGCCGGGGAGCTGTTTTTT.